Listed below are T cell receptor beta chains from one sample, sequenced in a study of cytomegalovirus exposure and HLA in healthy donors. Only in-frame clones appear in the TCRdb table, and some are missing; sequencing was by immunoSEQ multiplex PCR. The table lists 100,000 to 150,000 clones, over 65% of them singletons. The sample was PBMCs. The receptor source for this set is a young man in good health and CMV-seropositive. Both conserved end residues are part of each CDR3. The D gene is left open where the match is weak. For some rows the clone size is stated as once, few or many, or as a class when expanded; others skip it.

d_call j_call clone_size v_call cdr3_aa cdr3_nt
TRBD2 TRBJ2-3 few TRBV19 CASSFLGLAGSTDTQYF TGTGCCAGTAGTTTCCTGGGACTAGCGGGGTCCACAGATACGCAGTATTTT
TRBD2 TRBJ2-1 - TRBV19 CASSISGSLRTYNEQFF TGTGCCAGTAGTATTAGCGGGAGCCTTAGGACCTACAATGAGCAGTTCTTC
- TRBJ1-2 - TRBV6-6 CASSYYRSNYGYTF TGTGCCAGCAGTTACTACAGATCTAACTATGGCTACACCTTC
- TRBJ2-7 - TRBV7-9 CASSLVWTETYEQYF TGTGCCAGCAGCTTAGTATGGACAGAGACCTACGAGCAGTACTTC
TRBD1 TRBJ1-5 - TRBV19 CASSILPQGPLGYSNQPQHF TGTGCCAGTAGTATACTTCCACAGGGGCCTTTGGGTTATAGCAATCAGCCCCAGCATTTT
TRBD1 TRBJ2-7 once TRBV6-5 CASSYRAGGYEQYF TGTGCCAGCAGTTACAGGGCAGGGGGCTACGAGCAGTACTTC
- TRBJ2-5 - TRBV27 CASSKRGETQYF TGTGCCAGCTCAAAAAGGGGAGAGACCCAGTACTTC
- TRBJ2-5 - TRBV2 CASPNSGGETQYF TGTGCCAGCCCGAATTCTGGGGGCGAGACCCAGTACTTC
- TRBJ1-3 - TRBV5-1 CASSVQSGSGNTIYF TGCGCCAGCAGCGTACAAAGTGGCTCTGGAAACACCATATATTTT
- TRBJ2-7 - TRBV21-1 CASSARDSNLYEQYF TGTGCCAGCAGCGCCCGGGACAGTAACCTGTACGAGCAGTACTTC
TRBD2 TRBJ2-1 few TRBV10-3 CAIKGLADNEQFF TGTGCCATCAAGGGACTAGCGGACAATGAGCAGTTCTTC
TRBD1 TRBJ2-1 few TRBV6-4 CASSDSDQQGNEQFF TGTGCCAGCAGTGACTCGGATCAACAGGGGAATGAGCAGTTCTTC
- TRBJ2-7 - TRBV5-1 CASSPNRASSYEQYF TGCGCCAGCAGCCCCAACAGGGCGTCCTCCTACGAGCAGTACTTC
TRBD1 TRBJ2-2 - TRBV27 CASSSLRTGGNTGELFF TGTGCCAGCAGTTCGCTCCGGACAGGGGGCAACACCGGGGAGCTGTTTTTT
TRBD2 TRBJ2-5 - TRBV29-1 CSVGASGLQETQYF TGCAGCGTTGGGGCTAGCGGGTTACAAGAGACCCAGTACTTC
- TRBJ1-5 - TRBV7-6 CASSFSGDGQPQHF TGTGCCAGCAGCTTTTCAGGGGATGGTCAGCCCCAGCATTTT
TRBD1 TRBJ1-1 - TRBV18 CASSPRQGAGNTEAFF TGTGCCAGCTCACCACGGCAGGGGGCGGGGAACACTGAAGCTTTCTTT
TRBD1 TRBJ1-1 - TRBV2 CATFPGTGGKDTEAFF TGTGCCACCTTCCCCGGGACAGGGGGTAAGGACACTGAAGCTTTCTTT
- TRBJ2-1 - TRBV27 CASSHGLSSYNEQFF TGTGCCAGCAGTCATGGACTTAGCTCCTACAATGAGCAGTTCTTC
- TRBJ1-2 - TRBV19 CASTPRGAQWDGYTF TGTGCCAGTACCCCTCGCGGGGCGCAATGGGATGGCTACACCTTC
- TRBJ1-4 few TRBV29-1 CSVGVRGTLFF TGCAGCGTTGGTGTACGGGGGACACTGTTTTTT
TRBD2 TRBJ2-2 - TRBV4-3 CASSHLAGVVTGELFF TGCGCCAGCAGCCACCTAGCGGGAGTCGTCACCGGGGAGCTGTTTTTT
- TRBJ2-1 - TRBV9 CASSVAYGGTSNEQFF TGTGCCAGCAGCGTAGCTTACGGGGGTACGAGCAATGAGCAGTTCTTC
TRBD2 TRBJ2-3 - TRBV12-5 CASRTSGRDDTQYF TGTGCTAGCCGGACTAGCGGGAGGGATGATACGCAGTATTTT